The clone carrying this TCR beta chain was picked up one time. The antigen remains unidentified. The sample comes from a study of OX40 agonist ivuxolimab in advanced cancers. Method: immunoSEQ multiplex PCR; TCRdb's copy keeps in-frame clones and lacks some. This table has 20,000 to 30,000 clones, 65% to 80% appearing once. V gave up 5 bases and J gave up 2 bases, with 9 bases separating them. The CDR3 is 13 amino acids. Germline V gives CDR1 LNHDA, CDR2 SQIVND (reference sequence). General observations from the study: Dosing at 0.1 to 3.0 mg/kg was accompanied by clonal expansion of CD4+ and CD8+ blood T cells by week 6.

The specimen was CD4+ or CD8+ T cells sorted from blood, collected in a trial of the OX40 agonist ivuxolimab. The chain is built from TRBV19 and TRBJ2-5; no reliable D call. This clonotype was sampled from an adult with an advanced solid tumor such as melanoma, head and neck, liver or kidney cancer. CDR3 region: CASSLQLQETQYF. The CDR3, as DNA: TGTGCCAGTAGTCTTCAATTACAAGAGACCCAGTACTTC.